A selection of T cell receptor beta chains follows, all from one sample in a study of blood T cell repertoires in COVID-19. Measured with immunoSEQ multiplex PCR; TCRdb has only the in-frame clones, and not every one. The data contain hundreds of thousands of clones, 85% to 90% of them singletons. Input material: peripheral blood. The origin of the receptors is a man aged 40-49 years with acute or convalescent COVID-19. CDR3s include the opening cysteine and the closing phenylalanine or tryptophan. D genes are given only for firm matches. Some rows mark clone size as missing; the rest say once, few, many or name a class of expanded clone.

d_gene,abundance,v_gene,j_gene,CDR3nt,CDR3aa
TRBD2,.,TRBV2,TRBJ2-4,TGTGCCAGCAGTCCCACCGGACTAGCGGGGGGAGTACTTCAGTACTTC,CASSPTGLAGGVLQYF
.,.,TRBV30,TRBJ1-2,TGTGCCTGGAACTTTCTCGGGTCGACGAGTTATGGCTACACCTTC,CAWNFLGSTSYGYTF
.,once,TRBV5-6,TRBJ1-4,TGTGCCAGCAGCTTGGTTGGCAGAAGAAATGAAAAACTGTTTTTT,CASSLVGRRNEKLFF
TRBD1,.,TRBV4-1,TRBJ2-7,TGCGCCAGCAGCCAAGGAACAGGGGGCGCGTCCTACGAGCAGTACTTC,CASSQGTGGASYEQYF
TRBD2,.,TRBV7-3,TRBJ2-1,TGTGCCAGCAGAATAAGTCCGGTAGCGGGGGGGTCCAATGAGCAGTTCTTC,CASRISPVAGGSNEQFF
.,.,TRBV2,TRBJ1-5,TGTGCCAGCAGTGATCGTAGTGGCAATCAGCCCCAGCATTTT,CASSDRSGNQPQHF
.,.,TRBV3-1/TRBV3-2,TRBJ2-1,TGTGCCAGCAGCCACGGACTTCCGCACAATGAGCAGTTCTTC,CASSHGLPHNEQFF
.,.,TRBV11-2,TRBJ2-1,TGTGCCAGCAGCTTAGACAGGGATGTTTACAATGAGCAGTTCTTC,CASSLDRDVYNEQFF
.,.,TRBV29-1,TRBJ1-1,TGCAGCGTTTACAAGACGATAACCCCCCGGGACACTGAAGCTTTCTTT,CSVYKTITPRDTEAFF
.,.,TRBV7-8,TRBJ2-7,TGTGCCAGCAGTTCGACAGGGAGGTACGAGCAGTACTTC,CASSSTGRYEQYF
.,once,TRBV29-1,TRBJ1-2,TGCAGCGTTGGAGCAGGGGACGCCTATGGCTACACCTTC,CSVGAGDAYGYTF
TRBD1,.,TRBV5-4,TRBJ2-5,TGTGCCAGCAGCGCAAGACAGGGGGGTAGTGAGACCCAGTACTTC,CASSARQGGSETQYF
.,.,TRBV12-3/TRBV12-4,TRBJ2-7,TGTGCCAGCAGTGGCGGGGGCCACGAGCAGTACTTC,CASSGGGHEQYF
TRBD1,.,TRBV20-1,TRBJ1-2,TGCAGTGGGGACAGAATCTATGGCTACACCTTC,CSGDRIYGYTF
TRBD2,.,TRBV5-4,TRBJ2-1,TGTGCCAGCAGCAACCCGGGGGGCTCCTACAATGAGCAGTTCTTC,CASSNPGGSYNEQFF
.,.,TRBV3-1/TRBV3-2,TRBJ2-1,TGTGCCAGTAAGGCTAGACTTGGGTACAATGAGCAGTTCTTC,CASKARLGYNEQFF
.,.,TRBV30,TRBJ1-2,TGTGCCTGGAGGGAAACAGAATTTAATGGCTACACCTTC,CAWRETEFNGYTF
TRBD2,.,TRBV4-2,TRBJ2-3,TGTGCCAGCAGCCAAGGGAACTCCGGGAGACTAGCGGGGGGGCCAGATACGCAGTATTTT,CASSQGNSGRLAGGPDTQYF
.,.,TRBV20-1,TRBJ2-5,TGCAGTGCTATTCTCGGGGAGACCCAGTACTTC,CSAILGETQYF
TRBD1,.,TRBV6-2/TRBV6-3,TRBJ1-5,TGTGCCAGCAGTATACAGGGGAACCAGCCCCAGCATTTT,CASSIQGNQPQHF
.,.,TRBV6-4,TRBJ2-3,TGTGCCAGCAGTGAGCAGTCCAGCACAGATACGCAGTATTTT,CASSEQSSTDTQYF
TRBD1,.,TRBV5-6,TRBJ1-2,TGTGCCAGCAGCCAGACAGGGGCCCTGGCCTATGGCTACACCTTC,CASSQTGALAYGYTF
.,.,TRBV2,TRBJ2-7,TGTGCCAGCAGTGATGAGGCCTACGAGCAGTACTTC,CASSDEAYEQYF
TRBD1,.,TRBV7-3,TRBJ2-3,TGTGCCAGCAGCTTAAAAGGGCAGGGGGCAGATACGCAGTATTTT,CASSLKGQGADTQYF
.,.,TRBV5-1,TRBJ1-1,TGCGCCAGCAGCTCACTACAGGGTCCCCCTGAAGCTTTCTTT,CASSSLQGPPEAFF
TRBD1,.,TRBV5-4,TRBJ1-1,TGTGCCAGCAGCTTAACAGGGGATACTGAAGCTTTCTTT,CASSLTGDTEAFF
.,.,TRBV7-9,TRBJ2-7,TGTGCCAGCAGCTTAGTGGGACAAGGGGAGCAGTACTTC,CASSLVGQGEQYF
TRBD1,.,TRBV19,TRBJ1-6,TGTGCCACACAGGACAGGCTAGAGTCACCCCTCCACTTT,CATQDRLESPLHF
.,.,TRBV6-5,TRBJ2-5,TGTGCCAGCAGTTACTCGATACAGGGAGTGAAAGAGACCCAGTACTTC,CASSYSIQGVKETQYF
.,.,TRBV19,TRBJ2-1,TGTGCCAGTAGTATAGAGGGAGGACAGGCCTGGCTAAATGAGCAGTTCTTC,CASSIEGGQAWLNEQFF
TRBD1,.,TRBV5-6,TRBJ1-6,TGTGCCAGCAGCGGGGGACAGCCGAATTCACCCCTCCACTTT,CASSGGQPNSPLHF
TRBD1,.,TRBV20-1,TRBJ1-6,TGCAGTGCTAGTGAAAGAGGGGGCAATTCACCCCTCCACTTT,CSASERGGNSPLHF
TRBD1,.,TRBV5-1,TRBJ2-7,TGCGCCAGCAGCCTGAATCTCGGGACAGGCGGCGAGCAGTACTTC,CASSLNLGTGGEQYF
.,once,TRBV5-4,TRBJ1-5,TGTGCCAGCAGCTTGGACGGTGGGGGCCATCAGCCCCAGCATTTT,CASSLDGGGHQPQHF
TRBD2,.,TRBV2,TRBJ2-3,TGTGCCACGTCATATAGCGGGGGGGCCTTAACAGATACGCAGTATTTT,CATSYSGGALTDTQYF
TRBD2,.,TRBV18,TRBJ2-7,TGTGCCAGCTCACCACAGCGGGGGGGCTCCTACGAGCAGTACTTC,CASSPQRGGSYEQYF
TRBD1,once,TRBV5-4,TRBJ1-2,TGTGCCAGCAGCAGCGTCCCCGGGACAGGGGTGGGGTATGGCTACACCTTC,CASSSVPGTGVGYGYTF
.,.,TRBV7-8,TRBJ1-5,TGTGCCAGCAGCTTAGAAAGGGGACTCAATCAGCCCCAGCATTTT,CASSLERGLNQPQHF
.,.,TRBV2,TRBJ1-2,TGTGCCAGCAGTGAGGATGGACTGAACTATGGCTACACCTTC,CASSEDGLNYGYTF
TRBD1,.,TRBV5-6,TRBJ1-2,TGTGCCAGCAGCCCAAGTCCGGGACAGAACTATGGCTACACCTTC,CASSPSPGQNYGYTF
TRBD1,medium-sized,TRBV6-5,TRBJ1-2,TGTGCCAGCAGTTCGGGACAGGGTGGAAACTATGGCTACACCTTC,CASSSGQGGNYGYTF
TRBD1,.,TRBV3-1/TRBV3-2,TRBJ1-5,TGTGCCAGCAGCTACAGGGGTAGCAATCAGCCCCAGCATTTT,CASSYRGSNQPQHF
.,once,TRBV7-2,TRBJ1-2,TGTGCCAGCAGCCAGGACAAGAACTATGGCTACACCTTC,CASSQDKNYGYTF
TRBD1,.,TRBV3-1/TRBV3-2,TRBJ1-2,TGTGCCAGCAGCCAAAGGGACAGAGGTCACTATGGCTACACCTTC,CASSQRDRGHYGYTF
TRBD2,.,TRBV3-1/TRBV3-2,TRBJ2-1,TGTGCCAGCAGCCAAAGAGCGGGGGCATACAATGAGCAGTTCTTC,CASSQRAGAYNEQFF
.,.,TRBV19,TRBJ1-1,TGTGCCAGTAGTATTGGGCCGGGACAAATCTTCCCGAACACTGAAGCTTTCTTT,CASSIGPGQIFPNTEAFF
TRBD1,.,TRBV27,TRBJ1-2,TGTGCCAGCAGTCCCCGGGACAGGGGATATGGCTACACCTTC,CASSPRDRGYGYTF
TRBD1,.,TRBV6-6,TRBJ2-7,TGTGCCAGCAGTTACTCCGGGACAGGGCCCTACGAGCAGTACTTC,CASSYSGTGPYEQYF
.,.,TRBV6-5,TRBJ1-4,TGTGCCAGCAGCTCGGACAGCCGCACCCTGTTTTTT,CASSSDSRTLFF
TRBD1,.,TRBV10-1,TRBJ1-2,TGCGCCAGCAGTGAGTCGGACAGGGCCCCGCTTAACTATGGCTACACCTTC,CASSESDRAPLNYGYTF
.,.,TRBV2,TRBJ2-1,TGTGCCAGCAGTGATAGTCGGGTCCCCCCTAAACATGAGCAGTTCTTC,CASSDSRVPPKHEQFF
TRBD2,.,TRBV19,TRBJ2-1,TGTGCCAGTAGTATAAAGGGAGGGGACAATGAGCAGTTCTTC,CASSIKGGDNEQFF
.,.,TRBV19,TRBJ1-6,TGTGCCAGTTCGTATAGGGAGGTTTCACCCCTCCACTTT,CASSYREVSPLHF